The clone carrying this T cell receptor (beta chain) was recorded many times. MiXCR, run by TCRdb on the reads, gives a single entry per CDR3 protein. The sample contains 480,000 or so distinct CDR3 sequences, about 11% of which appear only once. These data belong to a study of T cell repertoires in cytomegalovirus infection. On the study more broadly: It can be stated that public TCR beta signatures indicated CMV infection as well as a matching HLA type.

What was sequenced was PBMCs. This receptor was obtained from a human donor in good health (CMV status not recorded). Some clones in this sample may be carry-over from other donors' samples.

The CDR3 sequence is CASSQKLLSYNSPLHF. The CDR3 DNA is TGTGCCAGCAGCCAGAAATTACTCTCCTATAATTCACCCCTCCACTTT. The rearrangement uses TRBV7-2 and TRBJ1-6; D not resolved. The length of the CDR3 is 16 residues. V lost 5 bases to trimming and J lost 0 bases, with 11 bases between them. Germline assignment: CDR1 SGHTA and CDR2 FQGNSA.